The 16 T cell receptor beta chains presented below share a single source sample, sequenced in a study of blood T cells in healthy people across ages. PCR was performed a second time for about 6 to 12 cycles using a sample-barcoded 5' primer and a J-beta primer mix. TCRdb ran MiXCR on the 5' RACE reads and lists one entry per CDR3 protein. The sample shows approximately 400,000 distinct CDR3 sequences, roughly half of them seen only once. The sample consisted of blood. These receptors all come from a man aged 60 to 69 in good health.

Ten or more counts support this clonotype. The rearrangement links TRBV30 to TRBJ2-6; D is possibly TRBD1 (5 bases). The CDR3 runs to 16 residues. V gave up 4 bases and J gave up 2 bases, with 15 bases separating them. Looked up from germline, CDR1 is GTSNPN and CDR2 is SVGIG (reference sequence). The chain's CDR3 is CAWTPTRRAGANVLTF. The CDR3 DNA follows: TGTGCCTGGACCCCCACCCGCAGGGCTGGGGCCAACGTCCTGACTTTC.

This chain uses TRBV29-1 with TRBJ2-1, with 11 bases lining up with TRBD2. Germline V gives CDR1 SQVTM, CDR2 ANQGSEA. This CDR3 region has 17 residues. J gave up 3 bases and V 0 bases, and 7 bases lay outside the gene matches. Here the CDR3 reads CSVEDWASGGIYNEQFF. In DNA, the CDR3 is TGCAGCGTTGAAGATTGGGCTAGCGGGGGGATCTACAATGAGCAGTTCTTC.

This clonotype was observed a few times. The V gene is TRBV10-3, the J gene TRBJ2-1; 12 bases map to TRBD2. Germline CDR1 is ENHRY and CDR2 is SYGVKD. Trimming took 5 bases from V and 5 from J; bases not matched to a gene: 1. The CDR3 totals 14 residues. The CDR3 protein is CAISRLAGDNEQFF. The CDR3 DNA is TGTGCCATCAGTCGACTAGCGGGGGACAATGAGCAGTTCTTC.

This chain links TRBV7-2 with TRBJ1-1; D unresolved. V was pared by 1 base and J by 11 bases, with 17 bases between. Germline V gene lookup returns CDR1 SGHTA and CDR2 FQGNSA. The CDR3 contains 14 residues. CDR3 nucleotide sequence: TGTGCCAGCAGCTTAGGAGGATTCAGACAATCGGCTTTCTTT. It is translated as CASSLGGFRQSAFF.

This clonotype has more than one count but fewer than ten. The chain recombines TRBV3-1 with TRBJ1-1; D is unresolved. The ends were cut back, 4 bases at V and 6 bases at J, with 12 bases in the middle. CDR1 and CDR2 from the germline V gene are LGHDT and YNNKEL (reference sequence). The CDR3 is 13 amino acids. The DNA of the CDR3 is TGTGCCAGCAGCCTCAGAGGATTCCCTGAAGCTTTCTTT. This encodes CASSLRGFPEAFF.

V and J are TRBV12-3 or TRBV12-4 and TRBJ2-1; 8 nucleotides match TRBD1. The ends lost 6 bases at V and 5 bases at J; junction bases unmatched: 9. CDR3 length equals 15 residues. The CDR3 region is CASSRQTGVNNEQFF. In nucleotides, the CDR3 is TGTGCCAGCAGCCGTCAGACAGGGGTGAACAATGAGCAGTTCTTC.

This clonotype was counted once. Written as DNA, the CDR3 is TGCGCCAGCAGCCAAGAACTGGCGGGTAACATTCAGTACTTC. Translating gives CASSQELAGNIQYF. The rearrangement uses TRBV4-3 and TRBJ2-7, with D possibly matching TRBD2 (5 bases). The J call may be mistaken, given a closer DNA end match to TRBJ2-4. The CDR3 contains 14 residues. Germline V gene lookup returns CDR1 LGHNA and CDR2 YSLEER.

The chain couples TRBV6-5 to TRBJ2-5; 9 nucleotides line up with TRBD2. The J segment lost 11 bases and the V segment lost 10 bases, leaving 11 bases of the junction unmatched. The CDR3 totals 12 residues. Germline lookup yields CDR1 MNHEY and CDR2 SVGAGI. The CDR3 is CATRVVAGEQYF. For the CDR3, the DNA is TGTGCCACCCGAGTGGTAGCGGGAGAGCAGTACTTC.

The chain couples TRBV6-6 to TRBJ2-1; D is unresolved. V dropped 2 bases and J dropped 10 bases, with 9 bases sitting between them. The CDR3 is 12 amino acids. CDR1 and CDR2 (germline): MNHNY, SVGAGI (reference sequence). The CDR3 spells CASSYGPREQFF. For the CDR3, the DNA is TGTGCCAGCAGTTACGGGCCCAGGGAGCAGTTCTTC.

The rearrangement joins TRBV7-9 to TRBJ1-1; D ambiguous. Germline CDR1 is SEHNR and CDR2 is FQNEAQ (reference sequence). Trimming left V 9 bases short and J 5 bases short, with 10 bases between. The CDR3 has 11 amino acids. The CDR3 protein is CASILWTEAFF. The CDR3, as DNA: TGTGCCAGTATCTTATGGACTGAAGCTTTCTTT.

This clonotype has only a few counts. A single base separates this from a much larger clone, so it may be a read error. The chain recombines TRBV20-1 with TRBJ2-1; 9 bases map to TRBD2. Gene TRBJ2-7 matches the end of the DNA better, so the J call may be wrong. This CDR3 contains 15 residues. Germline V CDR1 and CDR2: DFQATT, SNEGSKA (reference sequence). In DNA form, the CDR3 reads TGCAGTGCTAGGAATAGCGGGGGTTTCTACAATGAGCAGTACTTC. Protein product: CSARNSGGFYNEQYF.

This clonotype occurred many times. The chain carries TRBV6-4 and TRBJ2-3, with 11 nucleotides matching TRBD2. Germline CDR1 is MRHNA and CDR2 is SNTAGT. V was clipped by 5 bases and J by 5 bases; unmatched bases: 3. The CDR3 has 14 amino acids. The CDR3 DNA reads TGTGCCAGCAGTTCTAGCGGGGGGAGAGATACGCAGTATTTT. This codes for CASSSSGGRDTQYF.

A word on this clonotype: One end of the junction fails to match germline, which may point to a read error. This chain joins TRBV20-1 and TRBJ2-7, with 10 positions matching TRBD2. The length of the CDR3 is 12 residues. Germline V gives CDR1 DFQATT, CDR2 SNEGSKA (reference sequence). CDR3 sequence (DNA): TGCAGCGCTAGCGGGGGACCTCGCGAGCAGTACTTC. Amino acids: CSASGGPREQYF.

This clonotype was observed a handful of times. The chain couples TRBV4-2 to TRBJ2-5; D possibly uses TRBD1 or TRBD2 (5 bases each). Germline V gene data show CDR1 as LGHNA and CDR2 as YNFKEQ. Between the trimmed V and J ends, which lost 1 base and 2 bases, there was a span of 8 bases. CDR3 length: 14 amino acids. The CDR3 DNA sequence: TGTGCCAGCAGCCAAGGGGACCGTCAAGAGACCCAGTACTTC. Protein sequence: CASSQGDRQETQYF.

The chain has TRBV20-1 and TRBJ2-3; 9 positions agree with TRBD2. J lost 3 bases, V lost 1 base, and 8 bases had no gene match. The CDR3 loop spans 16 amino acids. Germline loops: CDR1 DFQATT, CDR2 SNEGSKA (reference sequence). Here the CDR3 reads CSARGGLAYGTDTQYF. The CDR3 bases are TGCAGTGCTAGAGGGGGACTAGCATATGGGACAGATACGCAGTATTTT.

This clonotype was observed a handful of times. The chain recombines TRBV3-1 with TRBJ2-1; D may be TRBD1 (5 bases). Germline CDR1 is LGHDT and CDR2 is YNNKEL (reference sequence). The CDR3 contains 14 residues. The V and J ends lost 4 bases and 9 bases respectively, with 16 bases between them. The CDR3 reads CASSLGAGGGEQFF. DNA of the CDR3: TGTGCCAGCAGCCTTGGGGCAGGTGGCGGTGAGCAGTTCTTC.